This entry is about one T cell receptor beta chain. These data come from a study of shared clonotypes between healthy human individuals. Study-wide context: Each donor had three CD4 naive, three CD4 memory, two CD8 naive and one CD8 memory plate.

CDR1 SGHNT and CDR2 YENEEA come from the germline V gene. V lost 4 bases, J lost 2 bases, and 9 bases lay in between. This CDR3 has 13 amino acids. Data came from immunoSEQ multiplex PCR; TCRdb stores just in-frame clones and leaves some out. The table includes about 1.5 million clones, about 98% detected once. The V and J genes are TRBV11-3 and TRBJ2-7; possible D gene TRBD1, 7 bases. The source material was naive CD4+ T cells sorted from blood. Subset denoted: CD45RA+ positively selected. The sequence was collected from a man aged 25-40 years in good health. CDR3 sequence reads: CASSSRGAYEQYF. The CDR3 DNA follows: TGTGCCAGCAGCTCCAGGGGGGCCTACGAGCAGTACTTC.